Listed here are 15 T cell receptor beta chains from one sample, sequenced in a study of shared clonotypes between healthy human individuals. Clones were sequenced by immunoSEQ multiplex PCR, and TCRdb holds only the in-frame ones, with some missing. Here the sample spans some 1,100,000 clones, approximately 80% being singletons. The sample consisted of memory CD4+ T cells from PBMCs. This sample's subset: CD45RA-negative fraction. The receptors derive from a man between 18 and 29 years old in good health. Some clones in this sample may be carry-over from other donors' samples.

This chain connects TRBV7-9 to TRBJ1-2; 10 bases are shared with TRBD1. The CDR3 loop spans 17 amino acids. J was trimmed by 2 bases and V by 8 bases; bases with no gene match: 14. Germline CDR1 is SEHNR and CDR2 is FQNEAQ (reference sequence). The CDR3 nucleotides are TGTGCCAGCCAGCCGGGACAGGGGTTCCTCCTCAACTATGGCTACACCTTC. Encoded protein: CASQPGQGFLLNYGYTF.

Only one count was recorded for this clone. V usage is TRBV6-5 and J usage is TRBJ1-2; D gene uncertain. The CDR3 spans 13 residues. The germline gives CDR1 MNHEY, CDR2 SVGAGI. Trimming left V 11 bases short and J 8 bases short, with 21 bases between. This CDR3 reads CASSEADKGGYTF. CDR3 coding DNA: TGTGCCTCATCCGAGGCCGACAAAGGAGGCTACACCTTC.

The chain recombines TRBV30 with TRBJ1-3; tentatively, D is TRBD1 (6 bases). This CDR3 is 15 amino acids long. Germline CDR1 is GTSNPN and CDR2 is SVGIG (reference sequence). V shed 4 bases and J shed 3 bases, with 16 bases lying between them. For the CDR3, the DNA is TGTGCCTGGATGCTTTGGGGGGGCTTTGGAAACACCATATATTTT. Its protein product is CAWMLWGGFGNTIYF.

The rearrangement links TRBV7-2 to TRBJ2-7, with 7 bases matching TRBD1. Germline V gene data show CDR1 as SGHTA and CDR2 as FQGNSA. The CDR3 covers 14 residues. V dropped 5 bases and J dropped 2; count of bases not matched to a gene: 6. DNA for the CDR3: TGTGCCAGCAGCGTCGGGCAGGGGGCCTACGAGCAGTACTTC. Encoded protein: CASSVGQGAYEQYF.

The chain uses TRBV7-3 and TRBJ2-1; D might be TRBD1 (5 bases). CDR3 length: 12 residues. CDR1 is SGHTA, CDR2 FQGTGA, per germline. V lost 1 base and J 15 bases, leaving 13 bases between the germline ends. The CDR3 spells CASSLIGAVPFF. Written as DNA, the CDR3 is TGTGCCAGCAGCTTAATTGGGGCCGTTCCGTTCTTC.

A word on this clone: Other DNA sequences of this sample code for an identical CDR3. This chain's CDR3 is CASSPQKNTEAFF. CDR3 coding DNA: TGTGCCAGCTCACCGCAGAAGAACACTGAAGCTTTCTTT. This chain connects TRBV18 to TRBJ1-1; D ambiguous. Germline V gene sequence: CDR1 KGHSH, CDR2 LQKENI. The CDR3 sequence is 13 residues long. V gave up 3 bases and J gave up 1 base, with 6 bases separating them.

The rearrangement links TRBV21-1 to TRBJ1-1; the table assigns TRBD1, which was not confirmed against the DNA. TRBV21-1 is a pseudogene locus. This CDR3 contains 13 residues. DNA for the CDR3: TGTGCCAGCAAGGACATATCGAACACTGAAGCTTTCTTT. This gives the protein CASKDISNTEAFF.

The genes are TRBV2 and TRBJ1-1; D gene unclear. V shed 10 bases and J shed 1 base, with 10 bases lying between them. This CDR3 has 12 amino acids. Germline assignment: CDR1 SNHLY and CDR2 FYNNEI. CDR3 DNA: TGTGCCACCTGGGATGCGAACACTGAAGCTTTCTTT. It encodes CATWDANTEAFF.

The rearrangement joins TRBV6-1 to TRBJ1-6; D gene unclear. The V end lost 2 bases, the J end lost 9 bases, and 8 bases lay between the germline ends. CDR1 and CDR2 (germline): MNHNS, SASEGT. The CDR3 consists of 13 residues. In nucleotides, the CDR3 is TGTGCCAGCAGTGAATATAGGGTTTCACCCCTCCACTTT. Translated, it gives CASSEYRVSPLHF.

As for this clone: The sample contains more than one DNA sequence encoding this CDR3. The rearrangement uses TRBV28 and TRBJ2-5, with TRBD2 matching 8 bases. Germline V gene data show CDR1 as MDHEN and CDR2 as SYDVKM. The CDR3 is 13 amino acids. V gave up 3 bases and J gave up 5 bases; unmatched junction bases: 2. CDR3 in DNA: TGTGCCAGCAGTTTTTCGGGGGGGGAGACCCAGTACTTC. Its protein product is CASSFSGGETQYF.

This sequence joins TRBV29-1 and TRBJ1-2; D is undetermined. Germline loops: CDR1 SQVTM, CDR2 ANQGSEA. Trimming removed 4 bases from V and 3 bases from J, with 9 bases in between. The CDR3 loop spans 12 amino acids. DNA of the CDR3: TGCAGCGTTGCCTATGCTGACTATGGCTACACCTTC. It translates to CSVAYADYGYTF. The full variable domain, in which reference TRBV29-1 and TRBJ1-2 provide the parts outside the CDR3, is SAVISQKPSRDICQRGTSLTIQCQVDSQVTMMFWYRQQPGQSLTLIATANQGSEATYESGFVIDKFPISRPNLTFSTLTVSNMSPEDSSIYLCSVAYADYGYTFGSGTRLTVV.

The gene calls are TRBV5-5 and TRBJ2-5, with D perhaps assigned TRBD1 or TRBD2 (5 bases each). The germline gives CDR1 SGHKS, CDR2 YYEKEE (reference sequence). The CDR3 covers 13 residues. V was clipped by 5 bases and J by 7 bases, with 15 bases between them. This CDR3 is CASSSGFRGTQYF. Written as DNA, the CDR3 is TGTGCCAGCAGTTCAGGGTTTCGGGGGACCCAGTACTTC.

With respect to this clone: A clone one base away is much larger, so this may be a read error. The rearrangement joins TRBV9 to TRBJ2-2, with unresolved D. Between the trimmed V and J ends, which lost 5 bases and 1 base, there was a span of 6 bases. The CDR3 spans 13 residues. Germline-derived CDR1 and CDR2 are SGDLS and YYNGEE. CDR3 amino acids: CASRDGNTGELFF. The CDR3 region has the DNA TGTGCCAGCAGAGATGGGAACACCGGGGAGCTGTTTTTT.

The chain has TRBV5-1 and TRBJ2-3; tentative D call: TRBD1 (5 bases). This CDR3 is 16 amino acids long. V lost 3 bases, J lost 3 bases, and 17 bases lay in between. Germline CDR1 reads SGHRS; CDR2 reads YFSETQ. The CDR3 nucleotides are TGCGCCAGCAGCTCGCGTTTAGGGCGGACAACAGATACGCAGTATTTT. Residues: CASSSRLGRTTDTQYF.

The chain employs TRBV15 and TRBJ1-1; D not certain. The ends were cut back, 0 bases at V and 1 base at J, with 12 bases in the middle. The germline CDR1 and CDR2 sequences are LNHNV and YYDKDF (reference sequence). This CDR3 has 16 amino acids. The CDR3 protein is CATSREYGQENTEAFF. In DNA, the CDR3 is TGTGCCACCAGCAGAGAGTATGGGCAGGAGAACACTGAAGCTTTCTTT. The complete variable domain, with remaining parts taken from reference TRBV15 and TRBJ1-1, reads DAMVIQNPRYQVTQFGKPVTLSCSQTLNHNVMYWYQQKSSQAPKLLFHYYDKDFNNEADTPDNFQSRRPNTSFCFLDIRSPGLGDTAMYLCATSREYGQENTEAFFGQGTRLTVV.